The 17 T cell receptor beta chains reported below all come from one sample, sequenced in a study of CD8+CD57+ T cells in acquired aplastic anemia. The authors sequenced patients whose flow cytometry had shown CD8+CD57+ cell expansion. The TCR beta profiling, which covered VDJ combination and CDR3 sequence, was carried out using genomic DNA as the template. From the reads, TCRdb called clonotypes with MiXCR, one entry per CDR3 protein. The sample comprises fewer than 300,000 distinct CDR3 sequences, approximately 79% of which are singletons, and roughly 42% rests with the top ten. Sequencing input: sorted CD4+, CD8+, or CD8+CD57+ T cells (not recorded which) from PBMCs. The receptors originated from a human donor with aplastic anemia.

As regards this clonotype: The CDR3 carries no conserved terminal phenylalanine or tryptophan, so it likely arises from a read error. No DNA is shown, since the ends of the CDR3 on it are uncertain; the CDR3 is the one TCRdb lists. The genes are TRBV24-1 and TRBJ2-6; the table's D call, TRBD1, was not checked against the DNA. Germline V gene data show CDR1 as KGHDR and CDR2 as SFDVKD. 17 amino acids form the CDR3, both terminal residues included. CDR3 loop: CATSAGTTGSGANVMTS.

In the case of this clonotype: It is unclear where the CDR3 begins or ends on the DNA, so no DNA is shown, and the CDR3 is as TCRdb lists it. The J gene is TRBJ2-3, the V gene TRBV9. CDR1 and CDR2 from the germline V gene are SGDLS and YYNGEE. The CDR3 region is 14 residues in length, termini included. The CDR3 loop reads CASSVAAGTQSFYF.

Notes on this clonotype: Since no conserved phenylalanine or tryptophan closes the CDR3, a read error is the likely cause. Because the CDR3's place on the DNA is in doubt, the DNA is left out and the CDR3 is given as listed by TCRdb. The chain employs TRBV7-8 and TRBJ2-3; the table's TRBD2 call for D was not verified on the DNA. Germline values: CDR1 SGHVS, CDR2 FQNEAQ. The CDR3 is 13 amino acids long, termini counted. The CDR3 is CASSLEGADPYVV.

The chain employs TRBV7-9 and TRBJ2-6; D remains unclear. Germline V gives CDR1 SEHNR, CDR2 FQNEAQ (reference sequence). CDR3 length equals 17 residues. The V gene lost 0 bases and the J gene lost 13 bases, with 22 bases spanning the gap. The CDR3 DNA reads TGTGCCAGCAGCTTAGCCTTCTTCCCGCAGTACTTCAGGGTCCTGACTTTC. Amino acids: CASSLAFFPQYFRVLTF.

The chain employs TRBV5-1 and TRBJ1-2, with D perhaps matching TRBD1 (6 bases). From germline, CDR1 is SGHRS and CDR2 YFSETQ. There are 13 residues in the CDR3. V lost 4 bases and J lost 10, with 17 bases in between. The CDR3 nucleotides are TGCGCCAGCAGCCAGGGGCTTGAAGCTGTCTACACCTTC. Its translation: CASSQGLEAVYTF.

Of note for this clonotype: Because the CDR3's place on the DNA is in doubt, the DNA is left out and the CDR3 is given as listed by TCRdb. The chain is built from TRBV7-2 and TRBJ2-5; TRBD2 was called by the table and not checked on the DNA. Germline V gene lookup returns CDR1 SGHTA and CDR2 FQGNSA. The CDR3 is made up of 15 amino acids, end residues included. The CDR3 sequence: CASSSGLNEQYVGYF.

This clonotype was counted a few times. The V gene is TRBV7-8, the J gene TRBJ2-1, with D maybe TRBD2 (6 bases). Per germline, CDR1 SGHVS and CDR2 FQNEAQ. This CDR3 contains 16 residues. V dropped 3 bases and J dropped 13 bases, with 25 bases sitting between them. For the CDR3, the DNA is TGTGCCAGCAGCTTTCATCCAGGCGGGGCAGCCCTTTCCCAGTTCTTC. Encoded protein: CASSFHPGGAALSQFF.

This chain links TRBV7-9 with TRBJ2-5; D might be TRBD1 or TRBD2, each matching 7 bases. The CDR3 spans 14 residues. V was pared by 10 bases and J by 2 bases, with 17 bases between. Germline V gives CDR1 SEHNR, CDR2 FQNEAQ (reference sequence). CDR3 DNA: TGTGCCAACGGGGGAGGGGGCGAGCAAGAGACCCAGTACTTC. It yields the protein CANGGGGEQETQYF. Complete variable domain (other parts from reference TRBV7-9 and TRBJ2-5): DTGVSQNPRHKITKRGQNVTFRCDPISEHNRLYWYRQTLGQGPEFLTYFQNEAQLEKSRLLSDRFSAERPKGSFSTLEIQRTEQGDSAMYLCANGGGGEQETQYFGPGTRLLVL.

Comments on this clonotype: At one end, the junction sequence differs from germline, possibly due to a read error. This chain joins TRBV7-8 and TRBJ2-3, with D possibly TRBD2 on 5 matching bases. Germline V gene data show CDR1 as SGHVS and CDR2 as FQNEAQ. This CDR3 spans 15 amino acids. The CDR3, as DNA: TGTGCCAGCAGCGTAGCAGGAGCGGACACAGATACGCAGTATTTT. Residues: CASSVAGADTDTQYF.

J is TRBJ2-5 and V is TRBV2; no clear D. V lost 4 bases and J 1 base, leaving 7 bases between the germline ends. There are 13 residues in the CDR3. Germline CDR1 is SNHLY and CDR2 is FYNNEI. This chain's CDR3 is CASSVHTQETQYF. The CDR3 coding sequence is TGTGCCAGCAGTGTTCACACCCAAGAGACCCAGTACTTC.

This clonotype was detected only a few times. V usage is TRBV2 and J usage is TRBJ2-1; TRBD2 matches at 7 bases. V lost 4 bases, J lost 6 bases, and 3 bases stayed unmatched. The CDR3 loop spans 13 amino acids. Germline V lookup: CDR1 SNHLY, CDR2 FYNNEI. CDR3 bases: TGTGCCAGCAGTGGGGGGGGGGGCAATGAGCAGTTCTTC. As protein: CASSGGGGNEQFF.

The chain recombines TRBV20-1 with TRBJ2-4, with a possible D match to TRBD1 (6 bases). V was pared by 5 bases and J by 6 bases, with 17 bases between. Germline values: CDR1 DFQATT, CDR2 SNEGSKA (reference sequence). CDR3 length: 14 residues. The CDR3 region is CSAYTGTKRNIQYF. Here the CDR3 DNA reads TGCAGTGCTTATACCGGGACAAAGAGAAACATTCAGTACTTC.

Comment on this clonotype: A much larger clone differs by one base, so this may be a read error. The rearrangement joins TRBV9 to TRBJ2-3, with 7 bases aligning to TRBD1. The V gene's germline CDR1 is SGDLS and CDR2 YYNGEE. The CDR3 loop spans 14 amino acids. CDR3 region: CASSLGGSRNQPHF. The CDR3 DNA reads as TGTGCCAGCAGCTTAGGGGGCTCGAGAAATCAGCCCCATTTT.

With regard to this clonotype: Sequence at one end of the junction differs from germline and may be a read error. The CDR3 loop reads CASSYAFTGEHFFF. The CDR3 DNA reads TGTGCCAGCAGCTACGCGTTTACCGGTGAACACTTCTTCTTT. This rearrangement joins TRBV7-8 to TRBJ1-5; D unresolved. Germline-derived CDR1 and CDR2 are SGHVS and FQNEAQ. This CDR3 has 14 residues.

The CDR3 nucleotides read TGTGCCAGCAGCAAGGACAGATTACTTTCAGCCCAGTTCTTC. Translated: CASSKDRLLSAQFF. The genes are TRBV2 and TRBJ1-6; a possible D gene is TRBD1 (6 bases). The closer fit of TRBJ2-1 to the DNA end suggests the J call may be wrong. Germline V gene sequence: CDR1 SNHLY, CDR2 FYNNEI. CDR3 length equals 14 residues.

For this clonotype: An end of the junction does not agree with germline; a read error may underlie this. The gene calls are TRBV7-8 and TRBJ2-5; D is unclear. The CDR3 length is 14 residues. Germline V gives CDR1 SGHVS, CDR2 FQNEAQ. Here the CDR3 reads CASSLDTDGEAQSF. The CDR3 DNA is TGTGCCAGCAGCTTAGATACAGACGGAGAAGCCCAGTCCTTC.

As regards this clonotype: The conserved closing phenylalanine or tryptophan is absent in this CDR3, likely reflecting a read error. The DNA is omitted, as the CDR3 cannot be located on it reliably, and the CDR3 follows TCRdb's listing. The chain recombines TRBV7-8 with TRBJ2-1; the DNA was not compared with TRBD2, the D call given in the table. Germline CDR1 is SGHVS and CDR2 is FQNEAQ. With termini counted, the CDR3 has 15 amino acids. The CDR3 spells CASSLAGGPDTEYFG.